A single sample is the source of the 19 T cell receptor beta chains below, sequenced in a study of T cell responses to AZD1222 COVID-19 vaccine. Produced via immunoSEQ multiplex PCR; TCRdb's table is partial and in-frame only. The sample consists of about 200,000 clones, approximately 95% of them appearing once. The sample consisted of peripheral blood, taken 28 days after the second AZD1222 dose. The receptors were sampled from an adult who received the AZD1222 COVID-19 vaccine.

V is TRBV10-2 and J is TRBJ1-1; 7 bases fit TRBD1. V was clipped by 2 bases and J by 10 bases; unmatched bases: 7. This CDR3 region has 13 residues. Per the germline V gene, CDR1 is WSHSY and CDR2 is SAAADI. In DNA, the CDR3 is TGCGCCAGCAGTGAGGACACTGCAGGGGGAGCTTTCTTT. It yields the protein CASSEDTAGGAFF.

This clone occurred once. The CDR3 sequence is CASSLEQSQYF. CDR3 bases: TGTGCCAGCAGCTTAGAGCAGAGCCAGTACTTC. V is TRBV11-1 and J is TRBJ2-5; D unresolved. This CDR3 has 11 amino acids. V gave up 1 base and J gave up 10 bases, with 7 bases separating them. Germline CDR1 and CDR2: SGHAT and FQDESV (reference sequence). The entire variable domain, with the rest obtained from reference TRBV11-1 and TRBJ2-5, is as follows: EAEVAQSPRYKITEKSQAVAFWCDPISGHATLYWYRQILGQGPELLVQFQDESVVDDSQLPKDRFSAERLKGVDSTLKIQPAELGDSAMYLCASSLEQSQYFGPGTRLLVL.

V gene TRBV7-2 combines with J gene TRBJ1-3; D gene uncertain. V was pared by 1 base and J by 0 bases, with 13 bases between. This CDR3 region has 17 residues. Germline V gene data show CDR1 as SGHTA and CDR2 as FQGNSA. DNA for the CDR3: TGTGCCAGCAGCTTAGGAAGACAACCATTCTCTGGAAACACCATATATTTT. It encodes CASSLGRQPFSGNTIYF.

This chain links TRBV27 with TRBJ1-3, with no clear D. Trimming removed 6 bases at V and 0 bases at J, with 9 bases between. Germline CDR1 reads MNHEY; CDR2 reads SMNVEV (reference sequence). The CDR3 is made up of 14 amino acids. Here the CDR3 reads CASRISTSGNTIYF. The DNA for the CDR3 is TGTGCCAGCAGGATTTCGACCTCTGGAAACACCATATATTTT.

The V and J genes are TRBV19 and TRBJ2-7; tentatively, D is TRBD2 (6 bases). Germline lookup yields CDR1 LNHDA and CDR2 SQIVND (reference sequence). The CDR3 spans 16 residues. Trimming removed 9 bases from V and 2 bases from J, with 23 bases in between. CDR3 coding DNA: TGTGCCAGAATGATGGGAGGCTACCAGAGTCCCTACGAGCAGTACTTC. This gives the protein CARMMGGYQSPYEQYF.

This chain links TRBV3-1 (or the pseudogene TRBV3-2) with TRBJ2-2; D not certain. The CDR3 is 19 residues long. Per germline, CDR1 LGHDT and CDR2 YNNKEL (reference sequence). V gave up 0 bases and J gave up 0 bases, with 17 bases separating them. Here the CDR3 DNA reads TGTGCCAGCAGCCAAGATCTAAACCCCCCAGCCACGAACACCGGGGAGCTGTTTTTT. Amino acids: CASSQDLNPPATNTGELFF.

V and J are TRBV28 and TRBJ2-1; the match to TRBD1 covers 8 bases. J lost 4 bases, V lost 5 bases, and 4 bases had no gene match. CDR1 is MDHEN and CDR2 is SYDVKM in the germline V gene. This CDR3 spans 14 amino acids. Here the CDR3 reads CASSAGDRYNEQFF. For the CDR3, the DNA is TGTGCCAGCAGTGCCGGGGACAGGTACAATGAGCAGTTCTTC.

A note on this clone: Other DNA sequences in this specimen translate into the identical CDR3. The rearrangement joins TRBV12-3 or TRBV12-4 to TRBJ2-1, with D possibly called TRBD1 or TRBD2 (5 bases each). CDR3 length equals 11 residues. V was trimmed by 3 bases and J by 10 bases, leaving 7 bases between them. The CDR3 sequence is CASSFGDEQFF. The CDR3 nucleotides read TGTGCCAGCAGTTTTGGGGACGAGCAGTTCTTC.

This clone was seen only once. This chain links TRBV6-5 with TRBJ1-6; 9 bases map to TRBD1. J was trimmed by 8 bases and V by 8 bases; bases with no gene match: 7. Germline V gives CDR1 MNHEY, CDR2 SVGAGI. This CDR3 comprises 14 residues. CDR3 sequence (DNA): TGTGCCAGCGTTGGACAGGGGCGGGATTCACCCCTCCACTTT. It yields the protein CASVGQGRDSPLHF.

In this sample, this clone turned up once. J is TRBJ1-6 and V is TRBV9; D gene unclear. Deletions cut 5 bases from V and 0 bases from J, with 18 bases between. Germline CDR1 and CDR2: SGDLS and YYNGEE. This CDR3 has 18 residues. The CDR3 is CASRTRDGEGSYNSPLHF. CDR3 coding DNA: TGTGCCAGCAGAACTAGAGACGGGGAGGGCTCCTATAATTCACCCCTCCACTTT.

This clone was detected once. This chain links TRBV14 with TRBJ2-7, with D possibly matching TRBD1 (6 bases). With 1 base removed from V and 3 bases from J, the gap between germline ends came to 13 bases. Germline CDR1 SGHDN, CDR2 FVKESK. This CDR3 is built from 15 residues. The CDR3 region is CASSQVRAQGYEQYF. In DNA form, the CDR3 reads TGTGCCAGCAGCCAAGTGCGCGCACAGGGCTACGAGCAGTACTTC.

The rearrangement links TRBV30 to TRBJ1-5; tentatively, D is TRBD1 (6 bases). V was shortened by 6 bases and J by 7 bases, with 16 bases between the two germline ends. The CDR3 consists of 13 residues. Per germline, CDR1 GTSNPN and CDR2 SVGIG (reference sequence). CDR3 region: CACRAGAGQPQHF. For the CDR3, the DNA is TGTGCCTGCAGGGCGGGGGCGGGGCAGCCCCAGCATTTT.

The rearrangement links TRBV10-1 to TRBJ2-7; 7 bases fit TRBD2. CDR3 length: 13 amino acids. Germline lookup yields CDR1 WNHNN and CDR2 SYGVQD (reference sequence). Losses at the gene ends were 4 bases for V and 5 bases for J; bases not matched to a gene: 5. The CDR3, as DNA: TGCGCCAGCAGTGGGCAGGGAGGGGACGAGCAGTACTTC. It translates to CASSGQGGDEQYF.

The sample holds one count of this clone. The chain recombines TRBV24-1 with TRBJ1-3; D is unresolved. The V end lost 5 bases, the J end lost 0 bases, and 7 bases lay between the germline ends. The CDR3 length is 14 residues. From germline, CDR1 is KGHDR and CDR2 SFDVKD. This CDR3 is CATSAAGSGNTIYF. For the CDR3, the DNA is TGTGCCACCAGTGCCGCGGGCTCTGGAAACACCATATATTTT.

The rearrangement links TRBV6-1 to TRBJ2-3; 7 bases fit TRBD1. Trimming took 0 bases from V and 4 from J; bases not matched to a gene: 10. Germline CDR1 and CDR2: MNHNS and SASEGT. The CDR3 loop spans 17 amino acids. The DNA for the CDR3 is TGTGCCAGCAGTGAAGCGATGACAGGGTTAGGCCCAGATACGCAGTATTTT. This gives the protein CASSEAMTGLGPDTQYF.

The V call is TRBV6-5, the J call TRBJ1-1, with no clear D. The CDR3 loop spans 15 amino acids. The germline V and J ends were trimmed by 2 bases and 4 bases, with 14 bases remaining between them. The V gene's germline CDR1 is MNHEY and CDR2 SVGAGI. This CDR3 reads CASSYGRALGTEAFF. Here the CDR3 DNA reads TGTGCCAGCAGTTACGGGCGGGCCCTCGGCACTGAAGCTTTCTTT.

CDR3 nucleotides: TGTGCCAGCAGTTACTCCCAGAACGAGCAGTACTTC. Translation gives CASSYSQNEQYF. V usage is TRBV6-6 and J usage is TRBJ2-7, with D unclear. The CDR3 is 12 residues long. V lost 0 bases and J lost 5, with 5 bases in between. Germline V gene data show CDR1 as MNHNY and CDR2 as SVGAGI (reference sequence).

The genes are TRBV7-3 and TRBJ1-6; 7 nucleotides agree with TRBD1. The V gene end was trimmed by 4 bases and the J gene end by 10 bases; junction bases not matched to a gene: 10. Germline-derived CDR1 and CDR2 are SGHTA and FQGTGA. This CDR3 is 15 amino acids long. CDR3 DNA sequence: TGTGCCAGCAGCTCGCAGACAGGGAGGTCCTCACCCCTCCACTTT. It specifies CASSSQTGRSSPLHF.

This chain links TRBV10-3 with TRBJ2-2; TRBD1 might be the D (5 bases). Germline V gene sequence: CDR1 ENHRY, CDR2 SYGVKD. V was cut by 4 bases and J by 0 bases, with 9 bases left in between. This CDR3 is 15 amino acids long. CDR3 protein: CAISGRVTNTGELFF. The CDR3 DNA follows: TGTGCCATCAGTGGCAGGGTGACGAACACCGGGGAGCTGTTTTTT.